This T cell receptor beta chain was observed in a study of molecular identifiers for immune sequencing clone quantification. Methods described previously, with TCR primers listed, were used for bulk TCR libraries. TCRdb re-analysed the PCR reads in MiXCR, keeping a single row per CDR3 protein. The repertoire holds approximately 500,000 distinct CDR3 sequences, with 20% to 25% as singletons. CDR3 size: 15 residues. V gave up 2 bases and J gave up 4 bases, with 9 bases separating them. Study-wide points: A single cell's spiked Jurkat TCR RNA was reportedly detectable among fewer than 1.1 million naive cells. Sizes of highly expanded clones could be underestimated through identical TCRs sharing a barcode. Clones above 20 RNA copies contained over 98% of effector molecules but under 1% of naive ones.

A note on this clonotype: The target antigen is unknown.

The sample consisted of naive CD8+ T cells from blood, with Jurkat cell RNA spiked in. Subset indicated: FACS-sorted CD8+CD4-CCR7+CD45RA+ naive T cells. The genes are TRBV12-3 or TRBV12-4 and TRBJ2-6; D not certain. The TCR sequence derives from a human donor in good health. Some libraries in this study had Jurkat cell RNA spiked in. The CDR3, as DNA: TGTGCCAGCAGTTTATCCGGGTACGGGGCCAACGTCCTGACTTTC. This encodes CASSLSGYGANVLTF.